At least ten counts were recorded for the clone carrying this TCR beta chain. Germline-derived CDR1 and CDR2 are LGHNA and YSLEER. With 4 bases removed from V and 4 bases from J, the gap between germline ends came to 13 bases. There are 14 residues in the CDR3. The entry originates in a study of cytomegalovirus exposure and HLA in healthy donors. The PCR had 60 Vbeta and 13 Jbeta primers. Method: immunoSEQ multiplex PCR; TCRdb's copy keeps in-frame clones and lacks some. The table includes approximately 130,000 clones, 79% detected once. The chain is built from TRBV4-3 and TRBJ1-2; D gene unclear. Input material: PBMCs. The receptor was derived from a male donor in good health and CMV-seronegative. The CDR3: CASSPDSTSYGYTF. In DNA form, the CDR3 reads TGCGCCAGCAGCCCGGACTCAACCTCCTATGGCTACACCTTC.